A selection of T cell receptor beta chains follows, all from one sample in a study of shared clonotypes between healthy human individuals. The method was immunoSEQ multiplex PCR; TCRdb's version includes in-frame clones alone and lacks a portion of them. The sample lists over a million clones; around three quarters were seen once. Sequenced: memory CD4+ T cells from PBMCs. The receptors come from a young man in good health. Some clones in this sample may be carry-over from other donors' samples. CDR3s include the opening cysteine and the closing phenylalanine or tryptophan. The D gene is left open where the match is weak. The listing skips clone size in some rows; elsewhere it reads once, few, many or a size class.

CDR3,DNA,size,V,J,D
CASSPGLFTEAFF,TGTGCCAGCAGCCCGGGACTCTTCACTGAAGCTTTCTTT,-,TRBV11-2,TRBJ1-1,-
CASSRGQGVSSTEAFF,TGTGCCAGTAGTAGGGGACAGGGGGTGTCGTCCACTGAAGCTTTCTTT,-,TRBV19,TRBJ1-1,TRBD1
CASMGRAANTGELFF,TGTGCCAGCATGGGGAGGGCCGCGAACACCGGGGAGCTGTTTTTT,-,TRBV6-6,TRBJ2-2,TRBD2
CASLAAHRGTDTQYF,TGTGCCAGCCTAGCGGCCCACCGGGGCACAGATACGCAGTATTTT,once,TRBV18,TRBJ2-3,TRBD2
CATSRARDGGNTIYF,TGTGCCACCAGCAGAGCCCGGGACGGTGGAAACACCATATATTTT,-,TRBV15,TRBJ1-3,-
CAWGGGVKLFF,TGTGCCTGGGGGGGTGGTGTAAAACTGTTTTTT,-,TRBV30,TRBJ1-4,-
CASSPNAGAEAFF,TGTGCCAGCTCACCGAATGCAGGCGCTGAAGCTTTCTTT,few,TRBV18,TRBJ1-1,-
CAWKRSYGYTF,TGTGCCTGGAAACGGAGCTATGGCTACACCTTC,-,TRBV30,TRBJ1-2,-
CASSLEGGRTGYTF,TGTGCCAGCAGCTTAGAGGGGGGGAGGACTGGCTACACCTTC,-,TRBV11-2,TRBJ1-2,-
CASSPDRGNQPQHF,TGTGCCAGCAGTCCTGACAGGGGCAATCAGCCCCAGCATTTT,-,TRBV2,TRBJ1-5,TRBD1
CASSLTTSPSTDTQYF,TGCGCCAGCAGCTTAACTACTAGCCCTAGCACAGATACGCAGTATTTT,once,TRBV5-1,TRBJ2-3,-
CASSLVLAENEQYF,TGTGCCAGCAGCTTAGTTCTAGCGGAGAACGAGCAGTACTTC,-,TRBV7-9,TRBJ2-7,TRBD2
CASSEEANYEQYF,TGTGCCAGCAGTGAAGAGGCGAACTACGAGCAGTACTTC,once,TRBV6-4,TRBJ2-7,-
CASSPRGETEAFF,TGCGCCAGCAGCCCGAGAGGGGAAACTGAAGCTTTCTTT,-,TRBV5-1,TRBJ1-1,-
CAISEGLAEETQYF,TGTGCCATCAGTGAAGGACTAGCGGAAGAGACCCAGTACTTC,-,TRBV10-3,TRBJ2-5,TRBD2
CASSRQDAGYNEQFF,TGTGCCAGCAGTCGACAGGACGCGGGGTACAATGAGCAGTTCTTC,-,TRBV27,TRBJ2-1,-
CASSHDGTDTQYF,TGTGCCAGCAGTCATGACGGGACAGATACGCAGTATTTT,-,TRBV27,TRBJ2-3,-
CAWSVLTGGRGNTIYF,TGTGCCTGGAGTGTCTTAACAGGGGGAAGGGGAAACACCATATATTTT,-,TRBV30,TRBJ1-3,TRBD1
CASSEVTGGTDTQYF,TGTGCCAGCAGTGAAGTGACGGGAGGCACAGATACGCAGTATTTT,-,TRBV2,TRBJ2-3,-
CASSDVSGPREKLFF,TGTGCCAGCAGTGATGTTTCAGGCCCGCGAGAAAAACTGTTTTTT,-,TRBV2,TRBJ1-4,-
CASSRGQGEGNTEAFF,TGTGCCAGCAGCCGGGGACAGGGGGAGGGAAACACTGAAGCTTTCTTT,-,TRBV14,TRBJ1-1,TRBD1
CASSLDATAVEAFF,TGCGCCAGCAGCTTGGATGCGACCGCTGTTGAAGCTTTCTTT,-,TRBV5-1,TRBJ1-1,-
CASSLVGGRETQYF,TGTGCCAGCAGCTTAGTCGGGGGGCGGGAGACCCAGTACTTC,-,TRBV11-2,TRBJ2-5,-
CASSQEHSPRSNQPQHF,TGCGCCAGCAGCCAAGAACATAGCCCGAGGAGCAATCAGCCCCAGCATTTT,-,TRBV4-1,TRBJ1-5,-
CASSFSSAETQYF,TGCGCCAGCAGCTTTTCTAGCGCAGAGACCCAGTACTTC,-,TRBV5-1,TRBJ2-5,-
CASSYSGEQFF,TGTGCCAGCAGTTATAGCGGTGAGCAGTTCTTC,few,TRBV2,TRBJ2-1,-
CASSPGLAGPGELFF,TGTGCCAGCAGCCCGGGACTAGCGGGCCCCGGGGAGCTGTTTTTT,few,TRBV2,TRBJ2-2,TRBD2
CASSRSAGQSTF,TGTGCCAGCAGCCGTAGTGCGGGACAAAGCACCTTC,-,TRBV7-2,TRBJ2-7,-
CASSRTTTGGREAFF,TGTGCCAGCAGTCGCACAACCACAGGGGGAAGGGAAGCTTTCTTT,few,TRBV6-5,TRBJ1-1,TRBD1
CAISGGSGTGELFF,TGTGCCATCAGTGGGGGGTCAGGCACCGGGGAGCTGTTTTTT,-,TRBV10-3,TRBJ2-2,-
CASSLGVQVGYTF,TGTGCCAGCAGCTTAGGTGTCCAGGTTGGCTACACCTTC,-,TRBV11-2,TRBJ1-2,-
CASSSNRGEETQYF,TGTGCCAGCAGTTCAAACAGGGGGGAAGAGACCCAGTACTTC,-,TRBV2,TRBJ2-5,TRBD1
CASTHWPVNEQFF,TGTGCCAGCACCCACTGGCCGGTCAATGAGCAGTTCTTC,many,TRBV7-2,TRBJ2-1,-
CASQGQNNQPQHF,TGTGCCAGCCAGGGACAGAATAATCAGCCCCAGCATTTT,-,TRBV2,TRBJ1-5,TRBD1
CASSSAGGYQPQHF,TGTGCCAGCAGTAGCGCAGGGGGCTATCAGCCCCAGCATTTT,-,TRBV6-6,TRBJ1-5,TRBD1
CASSSQGSGVHEQFF,TGTGCCAGCAGCTCACAAGGAAGCGGCGTCCATGAGCAGTTCTTC,-,TRBV7-3,TRBJ2-1,-
CASRIYAGEIYEQYF,TGTGCCAGCCGTATTTATGCGGGAGAGATCTACGAGCAGTACTTC,-,TRBV6-5,TRBJ2-7,TRBD2
CASSVLAGGVQETQYF,TGTGCCAGCAGCGTACTAGCGGGAGGCGTCCAAGAGACCCAGTACTTC,-,TRBV9,TRBJ2-5,TRBD2
CASSAYSGNYNEQFF,TGTGCCAGCAGCGCATATAGCGGGAACTACAATGAGCAGTTCTTC,-,TRBV9,TRBJ2-1,TRBD2
CASSWGAVYSNQPQHF,TGTGCCAGCAGTTGGGGGGCAGTCTATAGCAATCAGCCCCAGCATTTT,-,TRBV28,TRBJ1-5,-
CASSGRGTGELFF,TGTGCCAGCAGTGGTAGGGGTACTGGGGAGCTGTTTTTT,-,TRBV2,TRBJ2-2,-
CASSRGLAGNNEQFF,TGTGCCAGCAGTCGAGGACTAGCGGGGAACAATGAGCAGTTCTTC,-,TRBV14,TRBJ2-1,TRBD2
CASSALPGTGDTEAFF,TGTGCCAGTAGTGCGCTCCCCGGGACAGGGGACACTGAAGCTTTCTTT,-,TRBV19,TRBJ1-1,TRBD1
CATSRQISGANVLTF,TGTGCCACCAGCAGACAGATCTCTGGGGCCAACGTCCTGACTTTC,once,TRBV15,TRBJ2-6,-
CASSPLAGWFDEQFF,TGTGCCAGCTCACCACTAGCGGGATGGTTCGATGAGCAGTTCTTC,-,TRBV18,TRBJ2-1,TRBD2
CASSKVTGVAYEQYF,TGTGCCAGTAGTAAGGTGACGGGAGTCGCCTACGAGCAGTACTTC,many,TRBV19,TRBJ2-7,-
CASSFVVDTEAFF,TGTGCCAGCAGCTTCGTGGTGGACACTGAAGCTTTCTTT,-,TRBV7-2,TRBJ1-1,-
CASSYQGGAYEQYF,TGTGCCAGCAGCTACCAGGGGGGGGCCTACGAGCAGTACTTC,-,TRBV5-4,TRBJ2-7,-
CASSLKGRQTYEQYF,TGTGCCAGCAGCCTTAAGGGGCGGCAAACCTACGAGCAGTACTTC,-,TRBV6-5,TRBJ2-7,-
CASSWGLAGVETQYF,TGTGCCAGCAGCTGGGGACTAGCGGGAGTGGAGACCCAGTACTTC,-,TRBV5-4,TRBJ2-5,TRBD2
CASSLWGGARRGSYNEQFF,TGTGCCAGCAGCTTGTGGGGAGGGGCCCGCAGGGGCTCCTACAATGAGCAGTTCTTC,few,TRBV7-9,TRBJ2-1,-
CASSRGQRGSYEQYF,TGTGCCAGCAGTCGGGGACAGAGGGGCTCCTACGAGCAGTACTTC,many,TRBV5-4,TRBJ2-7,TRBD1
CASSLVPGEKLFF,TGCGCCAGCAGCTTGGTCCCCGGCGAAAAACTGTTTTTT,-,TRBV5-1,TRBJ1-4,-
CASSYGQGASGNTIYF,TGTGCCAGCAGTTATGGACAGGGGGCTTCAGGAAACACCATATATTTT,-,TRBV6-6,TRBJ1-3,TRBD1
CAIKPGGPGPTEAFF,TGTGCCATCAAGCCAGGGGGCCCGGGCCCCACTGAAGCTTTCTTT,-,TRBV10-3,TRBJ1-1,TRBD1
CASSRNEIYEQYF,TGTGCCAGCAGCCGTAACGAAATCTACGAGCAGTACTTC,-,TRBV4-2,TRBJ2-7,-
CASSPGTYSGNTIYF,TGCGCCAGCAGCCCGGGGACCTACTCTGGAAACACCATATATTTT,-,TRBV5-1,TRBJ1-3,-
CASSYSNPGYNEQFF,TGTGCCAGCAGTTACTCGAATCCAGGCTACAATGAGCAGTTCTTC,once,TRBV6-6,TRBJ2-1,-
CASRGRERSSYEQYF,TGTGCCAGCAGGGGACGGGAGCGGAGCTCCTACGAGCAGTACTTC,-,TRBV2,TRBJ2-7,-
CASSSNANEQFF,TGTGCCAGCAGCAGTAACGCCAATGAGCAGTTCTTC,-,TRBV7-2,TRBJ2-1,-